Included here is one T cell receptor (beta chain) sequence, with context. At least ten counts were recorded for this clonotype. The antigen it recognizes is unknown. Base qualities are not provided; no much larger clone lies one nucleotide away. Measured from the cysteine to the phenylalanine, the CDR3 is 13 residues long. Only the CDR3 part of the read is kept: 39 bases, read in frame from the first base. From the germline V gene (reference sequence), CDR1 is DFQATT and CDR2 is SNEGSKA. The V and J ends are trimmed by 5 bases and 2 bases, leaving 11 bases between them. The data are from a study of CD8 T cells in ankylosing spondylitis (dated by TCRdb to about 2017). Regarding the research as a whole: To find TCR variants linked to disease, the study profiled T cell receptor beta repertoires in ankylosing spondylitis patients and healthy donors. The full study cohort was made up of 25 ankylosing spondylitis patients and some 100 healthy donors. Peripheral blood was sampled, and synovial fluid was also collected from ankylosing spondylitis patients. Overall results and qualifications from the work: Blood from ankylosing spondylitis patients appeared to be characterized by a TCR beta motif composed of under 10 highly homologous amino acid variants. According to the report, matched synovial fluid samples from ankylosing spondylitis patients were significantly enriched for the disease-linked clones. In peripheral blood, the disease-linked clones were found at relatively low frequencies and had a CD8+ phenotype. Some of the motif variants had been reported before in the synovial fluid and blood of reactive arthritis patients, a finding that suggests common disease-initiation mechanisms.

For each ankylosing spondylitis patient, the synovial fluid sample was matched to a blood sample from that same patient. The sequencer was an Illumina HiSeq 2500. Quantitative 5'-RACE with molecular barcodes was the method used to prepare the TCR beta libraries. Per the original workflow: Disease-linked TCR variants were identified with a new computational method built on a probabilistic model of VDJ rearrangement. TCRdb passed the public sequencing reads through fastp at Q25 and MiXCR, retaining productive beta sequences. CDR3 protein sequences are deduplicated, and each keeps its most common genes and DNA. These V and J calls rely on TCRdb rather than the paper's analysis. This sample lists some 140,000 distinct CDR3 sequences; 8% to 9% were detected once. The ten largest make up approximately 6.8% of the sample.

What was sequenced was synovial fluid, either unsorted or a sorted T cell fraction (not recorded which). The source is a male donor with ankylosing spondylitis. The chain joins TRBV20-1 to TRBJ2-3; tentative D gene TRBD2, with 5 bases matching. The DNA sequence is given as TGCAGTGCTCTGGGAGAAAACACAGATACGCAGTATTTT. This sequence encodes CSALGENTDTQYF.